The rows below give T cell receptor beta chains drawn from one sample of a study of blood T cell repertoires in COVID-19. Here immunoSEQ multiplex PCR was the method, and the copy in TCRdb shows in-frame clones only, minus some. The sample has 200,000 or so clones, approximately 89% seen once. Material for sequencing was PBMCs or T cells enriched from blood (not recorded which). These TCRs come from a woman aged 40-49 years with acute COVID-19. Both conserved end residues are part of each CDR3. The order of the fields is D gene, clone size, V gene, J gene, CDR3 DNA, CDR3 protein. D genes are given only for firm matches. The size of a clone is reported for some rows only, either as once, few or many, or as a class for expanded clones.

NA	NA	TRBV7-9	TRBJ2-5	TGTGCCAGCAGCTTACGGGGGGCAGATCCTGGAGGAGAGACCCAGTACTTC	CASSLRGADPGGETQYF
NA	NA	TRBV2	TRBJ1-5	TGTGCCAGCAGTCGAGGAGCCGGAACCAACCAGCCCCAGCATTTT	CASSRGAGTNQPQHF
NA	NA	TRBV9	TRBJ1-3	TGTGCCAGCAGCCCCCAGGGGCCTGGAAACACCATATATTTT	CASSPQGPGNTIYF
NA	NA	TRBV25-1	TRBJ1-4	TGTGCCAGCGGACGTTCGGGAGCCACAACTAATGAAAAACTGTTTTTT	CASGRSGATTNEKLFF
NA	NA	TRBV4-1	TRBJ2-6	TGCGCCAGCAGCCAACCCGACTCCTCTGGGGCCAACGTCCTGACTTTC	CASSQPDSSGANVLTF
NA	NA	TRBV7-2	TRBJ2-3	TGTGCCAGCAGCTTAGTTCTAGCAGGCACAGATACGCAGTATTTT	CASSLVLAGTDTQYF
TRBD1	NA	TRBV28	TRBJ2-7	TGTGCCAGCGGGGAACAGGGGGCGAACTACGAGCAGTACTTC	CASGEQGANYEQYF
NA	NA	TRBV6-5	TRBJ1-4	TGTGCCAGCAGTTACTCGGCGGGTTCAAAACTGTTTTTT	CASSYSAGSKLFF
TRBD2	NA	TRBV3-1/TRBV3-2	TRBJ2-7	TGTGCCAGCAGCCTGCTAGCGGGGCCCTACGAGCAGTACTTC	CASSLLAGPYEQYF
NA	once	TRBV15	TRBJ1-5	TGTGCCACCAGCAGAGGGGGAGGGGATCAGCCCCAGCATTTT	CATSRGGGDQPQHF
NA	NA	TRBV4-1	TRBJ2-3	TGCGCCAGCAGCCAAGATTCCTACACAGATACGCAGTATTTT	CASSQDSYTDTQYF
NA	NA	TRBV19	TRBJ1-1	TGTGCCAGTAGTATAGTCGGGATGACTGAAGCTTTCTTT	CASSIVGMTEAFF
TRBD1	few	TRBV19	TRBJ2-2	TGTGCCAGTAGAGGACAGGGTTTCAACATCGGGGAGCTGTTTTTT	CASRGQGFNIGELFF
NA	NA	TRBV2	TRBJ2-5	TGTGCCAGCACCCCGCCTAGCAGACAAGAGACCCAGTACTTC	CASTPPSRQETQYF
NA	NA	TRBV5-5	TRBJ2-3	TGTGCCAGCAGCCTCACAGGGATCACAGATACGCAGTATTTT	CASSLTGITDTQYF
TRBD2	few	TRBV2	TRBJ2-1	TGTGCCAGCAGTGAAGGGGTACTAGCGCCTCCGGAGTTCTTC	CASSEGVLAPPEFF
TRBD2	NA	TRBV24-1	TRBJ2-3	TGTGCCACCAGTGATTCGACGGGAGGGCACCCAGATACGCAGTATTTT	CATSDSTGGHPDTQYF
TRBD2	NA	TRBV19	TRBJ2-5	TGTGCCAGTAGTCCGGGACTAGCGGGAGGTAAAGAGACCCAGTACTTC	CASSPGLAGGKETQYF
TRBD1	NA	TRBV19	TRBJ1-5	TGTGCCAGTAGCGGGACAGGGGGAGGTCAGCCCCAGCATTTT	CASSGTGGGQPQHF
NA	few	TRBV12-3/TRBV12-4	TRBJ1-3	TGTGCCAGCAGTTTCCTAAACACCATATATTTT	CASSFLNTIYF
NA	NA	TRBV30	TRBJ1-2	TGTGCCTGGAATTTGTATAACTATGGCTACACCTTC	CAWNLYNYGYTF
NA	NA	TRBV29-1	TRBJ1-5	TGCAGCGTTGGAGGGCAAAATCAGCCCCAGCATTTT	CSVGGQNQPQHF
NA	once	TRBV7-2	TRBJ2-2	TGTGCCAGCAGCTTAGTCCCGTTTTCGAACACCGGGGAGCTGTTTTTT	CASSLVPFSNTGELFF
NA	NA	TRBV5-1	TRBJ1-6	TGCGCCAGCAGGAGGACAGCCGATAATTCACCCCTCCACTTT	CASRRTADNSPLHF
NA	once	TRBV7-2	TRBJ2-3	TGTGCCAGCAGCCTAGTACCGTCAGCAGATACGCAGTATTTT	CASSLVPSADTQYF
TRBD2	NA	TRBV7-9	TRBJ2-1	TGTGCCAGCAGCCAGCGCAGACTAGCGGGAAGGTACAATGAGCAGTTCTTC	CASSQRRLAGRYNEQFF
TRBD1	NA	TRBV5-1	TRBJ2-7	TGCGCCAGCAGCTCCGGGACAGACTCCTACGAGCAGTACTTC	CASSSGTDSYEQYF
NA	NA	TRBV30	TRBJ1-6	TGTGCCTGGAGGGACCAGGGCAGTAATTCACCCCTCCACTTT	CAWRDQGSNSPLHF
TRBD1	NA	TRBV6-1	TRBJ2-3	TGTGCCAGCAGTGAACGCCGGGACAGGGGGCAAGATACGCAGTATTTT	CASSERRDRGQDTQYF
TRBD1	NA	TRBV2	TRBJ2-7	TGTGCCAGCAGTAGGGGGACAGGGGGTGGCGAGCAGTACTTC	CASSRGTGGGEQYF
NA	NA	TRBV5-4	TRBJ2-7	TGTGCCAGCAGCATGGACCCTTCGGGGGAGCAGTACTTC	CASSMDPSGEQYF
TRBD2	NA	TRBV15	TRBJ2-1	TGTGCCACCAGCAGAGATGGACTAGATGAGCAGTTCTTC	CATSRDGLDEQFF